This entry lists 3 T cell receptor beta chains sequenced from one sample in a study of identical twins. TCRdb processed the 5' RACE reads anew with MiXCR; each CDR3 protein has one entry. The data show 1,800,000 or so distinct CDR3 sequences, roughly a third seen once. The sequenced sample was cord blood. These TCRs come from a newborn girl in good health.

The table lists this clonotype with many counts. This chain uses TRBV29-1 with TRBJ1-2; D call uncertain. The CDR3 consists of 13 residues. Germline V lookup: CDR1 SQVTM, CDR2 ANQGSEA. Trimming stripped 3 bases from V and 0 bases from J, with 8 bases between. CDR3 protein: CSVDWGTNYGYTF. The CDR3, as DNA: TGCAGCGTTGATTGGGGAACTAACTATGGCTACACCTTC.

The chain couples TRBV2 to TRBJ1-5; TRBD1 might be the D (5 bases). Trimming took off 2 bases at V and 2 bases at J, with 13 bases between the two ends. CDR3 length: 16 residues. From germline, CDR1 is SNHLY and CDR2 FYNNEI. The CDR3: CASSERVRDGNQPQHF. CDR3 in DNA: TGTGCCAGCAGTGAAAGGGTCAGGGATGGCAATCAGCCCCAGCATTTT.

The chain uses TRBV29-1 and TRBJ1-5, with 8 bases aligning to TRBD1. Trimming at V came to 6 bases and at J to 3 bases, leaving 4 bases not matched to a gene. The CDR3 consists of 13 residues. The germline gives CDR1 SQVTM, CDR2 ANQGSEA. CDR3 sequence: CSVRTGPNQPQHF. In DNA form, the CDR3 reads TGCAGCGTCCGGACAGGGCCCAATCAGCCCCAGCATTTT. Looking up the rest from reference TRBV29-1 and TRBJ1-5 gives the full variable domain: SAVISQKPSRDICQRGTSLTIQCQVDSQVTMMFWYRQQPGQSLTLIATANQGSEATYESGFVIDKFPISRPNLTFSTLTVSNMSPEDSSIYLCSVRTGPNQPQHFGDGTRLSIL.